One TCR beta chain is described in this entry. The clone's antigen remains unknown. No base quality values were provided; no much bigger clone lies one nucleotide off. In light of the paper, this sample's time point label describes: baseline before first vaccination. The vaccinee samples were drawn from two UK trials, COV001 and COV002, one of which was a single-blind randomized controlled phase 2/3 trial testing AZD1222 (ChAdOx1 nCoV-19) in healthy adults. Trial participant PBMC samples were collected at day 0 and day 28 after the second dose for TCRbeta chain sequencing. The CDR3 regions of human TCRbeta chains were analyzed by immunosequencing. In the paper's pipeline: TCRs in the repertoires were compared against a reference library of SARS-CoV-2-specific TCRs that had been generated with the MIRA antigen-specificity platform. Breadth was defined as the fraction of unique TCRs that were SARS-CoV-2-associated. Depth was defined as the fraction of total T cells that were SARS-CoV-2-associated. Each spike-specific TCR was assigned to its reactive spike region and to a CD4 or CD8 class using the MIRA data. Log10-transformed breadth and depth values were compared by one-way ANOVA with Sidak's multiple comparisons tests. TCRdb provides this immuneACCESS table in a form limited to in-frame rearrangements. Some clones are lacking; in checked studies, under half of them reflect an unresolved V gene, and why the rest are absent is not known. D and trimming come from the DNA, and the V and J calls and clone size come from that table. This sample gives over 110,000 clones in total; over 85% of them show up just once. Around 1.7% of the sample is in the top ten clones.

V was cut back by 0 bases and J by 4 bases, leaving a gap of 16 bases between them. The germline V gene gives CDR1 as LGHNT and CDR2 as FRNRAP. The CDR3 measures 16 amino acids from cysteine to phenylalanine. The kept DNA is CDR3 alone, 48 bases in frame from the first base. The sample comes from a study of T cell responses to AZD1222 COVID-19 vaccine (dated by TCRdb to the early 2020s). General notes on the study: AZD1222 recipients given second doses at about 4 weeks or at about 12 weeks were pooled, since spike-specific TCR depth and breadth were not found to differ between the two schedules. TCR sequencing was performed for 233 trial participants, of whom about 200 were given two doses of AZD1222 and roughly 25 were given two doses of MenACWY control vaccine. Enrollment into the trials was organized by age into subgroups of 18-55, 56-69 and 70-plus years, and those subgroups contained roughly 150, 30 and 60 TCR-sequenced participants, respectively. The investigation overall reported the following: Participants were mostly white British and included more females than males, and it was suggested by the authors that clonal diversity may have been underestimated. No day 14 peak-response samples were available, so repertoires were characterized only after the peak T cell response. Conclusions about previously exposed vaccinees are limited, since just 6 or 7 AZD1222 recipients were seropositive for SARS-CoV-2 at baseline. In the small 56-69-year group, the increase in depth fell short of significance, most likely because of low power. After two AZD1222 doses, spike-specific TCR breadth and depth were significantly higher than at day 0 and than in MenACWY recipients. CD4 TCRs associated with the vaccine covered the entire spike protein, and the dominant responses were in regions 160-218 and 743-854. Reportedly, close to half of the unique spike-specific TCRs recognized epitopes lying outside the regions that are mutated in the B.1.351 and B.1.1.7 variants.

Sample: peripheral blood, taken on day 0 of AZD1222 vaccination. This TCR was recovered from an adult in good health. The chain is assembled from TRBV12-5 and TRBJ2-7; the D segment may tentatively be TRBD1 or TRBD2, each giving 5 matched bases. The nucleotide sequence is TGTGCTAGTGGTTTGGTACTTGAAAGGGGACCGTACGAGCAGTACTTC. Its amino acids are CASGLVLERGPYEQYF.